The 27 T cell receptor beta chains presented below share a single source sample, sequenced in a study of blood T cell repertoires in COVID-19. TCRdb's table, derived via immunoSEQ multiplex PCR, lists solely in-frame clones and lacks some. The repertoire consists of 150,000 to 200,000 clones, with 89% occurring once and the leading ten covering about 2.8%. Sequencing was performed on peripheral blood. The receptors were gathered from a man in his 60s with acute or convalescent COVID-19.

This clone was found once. The DNA for the CDR3 is TGTGCCAGCAGTGAACAAGAGGGCATCGGCCACTCCTATAATTCACCCCTCCACTTT. It codes for CASSEQEGIGHSYNSPLHF. This chain joins TRBV6-1 and TRBJ1-6; no reliable D call. The CDR3 is 19 amino acids. The V gene's germline CDR1 is MNHNS and CDR2 SASEGT. Trimming removed 2 bases at V and 0 bases at J, with 17 bases between.

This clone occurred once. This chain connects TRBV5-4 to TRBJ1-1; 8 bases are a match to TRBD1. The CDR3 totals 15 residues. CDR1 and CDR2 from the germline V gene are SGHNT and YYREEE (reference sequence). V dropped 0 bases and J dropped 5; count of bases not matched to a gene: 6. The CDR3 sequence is CASSLAGTGGTEAFF. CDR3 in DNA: TGTGCCAGCAGCTTGGCCGGGACAGGTGGGACTGAAGCTTTCTTT.

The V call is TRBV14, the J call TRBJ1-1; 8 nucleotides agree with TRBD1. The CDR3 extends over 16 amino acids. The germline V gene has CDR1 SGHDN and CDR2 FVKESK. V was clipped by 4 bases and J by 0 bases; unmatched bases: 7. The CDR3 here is CASSPWTGQLNTEAFF. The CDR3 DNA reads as TGTGCCAGCAGCCCTTGGACAGGGCAACTGAACACTGAAGCTTTCTTT. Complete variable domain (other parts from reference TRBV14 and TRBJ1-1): EAGVTQFPSHSVIEKGQTVTLRCDPISGHDNLYWYRRVMGKEIKFLLHFVKESKQDESGMPNNRFLAERTGGTYSTLKVQPAELEDSGVYFCASSPWTGQLNTEAFFGQGTRLTVV.

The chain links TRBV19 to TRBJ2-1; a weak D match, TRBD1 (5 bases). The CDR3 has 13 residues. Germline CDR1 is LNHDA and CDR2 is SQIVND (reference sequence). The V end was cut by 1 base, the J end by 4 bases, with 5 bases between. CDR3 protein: CASSIAGYNEQFF. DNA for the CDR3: TGTGCCAGTAGTATAGCAGGGTACAATGAGCAGTTCTTC.

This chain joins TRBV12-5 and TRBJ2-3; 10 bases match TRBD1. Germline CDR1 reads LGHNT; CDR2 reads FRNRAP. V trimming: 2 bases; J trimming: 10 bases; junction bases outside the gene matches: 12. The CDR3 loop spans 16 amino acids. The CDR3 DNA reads TGTGCTAGTGGTTTGAATTGGGACAGGGGCGGCGGGGCGCAGTATTTT. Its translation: CASGLNWDRGGGAQYF.

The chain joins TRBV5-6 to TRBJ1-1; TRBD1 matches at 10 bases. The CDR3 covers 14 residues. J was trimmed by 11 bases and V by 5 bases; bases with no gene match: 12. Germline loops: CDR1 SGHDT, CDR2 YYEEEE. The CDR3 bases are TGTGCCAGCAGTCTGACAGGGGGCCTATTCAAGGCTTTCTTT. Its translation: CASSLTGGLFKAFF.

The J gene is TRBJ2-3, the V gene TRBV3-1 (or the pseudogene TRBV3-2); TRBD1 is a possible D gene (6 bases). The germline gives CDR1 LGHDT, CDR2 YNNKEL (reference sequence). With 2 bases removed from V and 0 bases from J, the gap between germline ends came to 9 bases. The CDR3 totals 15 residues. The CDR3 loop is CASSQLGASTDTQYF. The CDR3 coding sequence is TGTGCCAGCAGCCAACTGGGGGCGAGCACAGATACGCAGTATTTT.

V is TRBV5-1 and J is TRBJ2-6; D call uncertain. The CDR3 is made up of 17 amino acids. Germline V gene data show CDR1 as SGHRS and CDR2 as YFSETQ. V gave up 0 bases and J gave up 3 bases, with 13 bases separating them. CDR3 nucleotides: TGCGCCAGCAGCTTGGGGGCCGGTTTGGGTGGGGCCAACGTCCTGACTTTC. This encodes CASSLGAGLGGANVLTF.

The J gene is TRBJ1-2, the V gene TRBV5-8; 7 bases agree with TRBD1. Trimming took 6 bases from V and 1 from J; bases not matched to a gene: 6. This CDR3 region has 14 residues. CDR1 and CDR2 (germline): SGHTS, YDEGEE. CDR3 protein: CASKSTGVNYGYTF. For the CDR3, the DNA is TGTGCCAGCAAGAGTACAGGGGTTAACTATGGCTACACCTTC.

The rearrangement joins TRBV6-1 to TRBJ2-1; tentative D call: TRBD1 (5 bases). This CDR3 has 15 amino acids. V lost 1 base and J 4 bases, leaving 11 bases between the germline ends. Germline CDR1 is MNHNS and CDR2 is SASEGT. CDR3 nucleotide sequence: TGTGCCAGCAGTGAAGAGGGGCAGGGATACAATGAGCAGTTCTTC. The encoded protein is CASSEEGQGYNEQFF.

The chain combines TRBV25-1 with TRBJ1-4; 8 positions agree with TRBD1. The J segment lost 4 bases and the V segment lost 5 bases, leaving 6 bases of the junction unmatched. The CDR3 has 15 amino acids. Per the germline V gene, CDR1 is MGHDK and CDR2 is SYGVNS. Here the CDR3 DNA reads TGTGCCAGCAGTTCAGGGGGCCATGGTAATGAAAAACTGTTTTTT. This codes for CASSSGGHGNEKLFF.

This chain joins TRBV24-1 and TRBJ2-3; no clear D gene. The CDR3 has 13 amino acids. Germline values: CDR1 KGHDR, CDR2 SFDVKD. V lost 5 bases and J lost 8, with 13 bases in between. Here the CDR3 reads CATSALFPGTQYF. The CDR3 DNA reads TGTGCCACCAGTGCCCTATTCCCGGGTACGCAGTATTTT.

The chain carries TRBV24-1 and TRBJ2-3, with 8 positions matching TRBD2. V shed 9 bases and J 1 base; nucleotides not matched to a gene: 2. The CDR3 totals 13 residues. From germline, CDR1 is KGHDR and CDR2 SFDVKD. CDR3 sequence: CATGLAGTDTQYF. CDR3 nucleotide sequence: TGTGCCACCGGACTAGCTGGCACAGATACGCAGTATTTT.

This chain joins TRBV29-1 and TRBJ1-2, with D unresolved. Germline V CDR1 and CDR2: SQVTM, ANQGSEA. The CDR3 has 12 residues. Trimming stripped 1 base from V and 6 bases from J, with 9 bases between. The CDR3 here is CSVEGPQDGYTF. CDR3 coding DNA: TGCAGCGTTGAAGGGCCCCAGGATGGCTACACCTTC.

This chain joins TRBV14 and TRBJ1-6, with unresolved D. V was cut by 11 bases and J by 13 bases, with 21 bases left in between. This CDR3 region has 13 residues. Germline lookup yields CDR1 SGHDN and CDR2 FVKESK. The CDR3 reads CAATRGRGKPLHF. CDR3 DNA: TGTGCCGCGACGCGGGGTAGAGGTAAGCCCCTCCACTTT.

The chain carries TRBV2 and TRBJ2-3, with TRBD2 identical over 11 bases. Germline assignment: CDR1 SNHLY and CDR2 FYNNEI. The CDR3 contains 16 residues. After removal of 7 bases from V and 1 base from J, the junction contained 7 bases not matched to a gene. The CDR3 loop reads CASTPLLAGGTDTQYF. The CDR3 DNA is TGTGCCAGCACCCCACTACTAGCGGGGGGCACAGATACGCAGTATTTT.

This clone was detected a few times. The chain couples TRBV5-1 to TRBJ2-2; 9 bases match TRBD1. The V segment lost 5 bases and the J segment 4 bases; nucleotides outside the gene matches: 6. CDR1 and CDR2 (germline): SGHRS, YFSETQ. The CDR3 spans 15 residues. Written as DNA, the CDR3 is TGCGCCAGCAGAGCTACAGGGGGCATCACCGGGGAGCTGTTTTTT. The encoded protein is CASRATGGITGELFF.

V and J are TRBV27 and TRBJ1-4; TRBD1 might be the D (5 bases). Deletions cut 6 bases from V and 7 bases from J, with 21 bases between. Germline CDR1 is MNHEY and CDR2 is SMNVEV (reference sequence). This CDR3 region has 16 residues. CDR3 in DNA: TGTGCCAGCAGCTCTCGACCGGGACGCGGGGTTGAAAAACTGTTTTTT. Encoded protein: CASSSRPGRGVEKLFF. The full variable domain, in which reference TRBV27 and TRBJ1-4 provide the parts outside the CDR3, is EAQVTQNPRYLITVTGKKLTVTCSQNMNHEYMSWYRQDPGLGLRQIYYSMNVEVTDKGDVPEGYKVSRKEKRNFPLILESPSPNQTSLYFCASSSRPGRGVEKLFFGSGTQLSVL.

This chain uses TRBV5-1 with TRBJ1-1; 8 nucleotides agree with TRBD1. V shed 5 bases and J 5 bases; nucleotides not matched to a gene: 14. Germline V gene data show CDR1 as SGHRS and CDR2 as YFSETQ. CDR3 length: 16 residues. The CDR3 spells CASRDGTGPPGTEAFF. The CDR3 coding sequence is TGCGCCAGCAGAGATGGGACAGGACCCCCCGGGACTGAAGCTTTCTTT.

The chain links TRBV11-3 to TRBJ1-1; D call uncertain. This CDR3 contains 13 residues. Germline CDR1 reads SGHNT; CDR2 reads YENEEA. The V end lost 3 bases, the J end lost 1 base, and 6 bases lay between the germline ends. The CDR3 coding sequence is TGTGCCAGCAGCTTTCGGAGGAACACTGAAGCTTTCTTT. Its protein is CASSFRRNTEAFF.

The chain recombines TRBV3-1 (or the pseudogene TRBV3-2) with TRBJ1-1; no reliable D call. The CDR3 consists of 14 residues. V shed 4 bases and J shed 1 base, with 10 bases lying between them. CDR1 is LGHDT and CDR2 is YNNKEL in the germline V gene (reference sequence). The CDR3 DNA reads TGTGCCAGCAGCCCATCGGAGACGAACACTGAAGCTTTCTTT. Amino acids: CASSPSETNTEAFF.

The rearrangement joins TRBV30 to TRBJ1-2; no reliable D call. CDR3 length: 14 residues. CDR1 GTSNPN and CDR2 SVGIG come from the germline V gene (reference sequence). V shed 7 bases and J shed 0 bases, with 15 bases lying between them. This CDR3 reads CASRPGNSNYGYTF. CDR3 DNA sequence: TGTGCCTCACGACCGGGAAATTCTAACTATGGCTACACCTTC.

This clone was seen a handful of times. For the CDR3, the DNA is TGTGCCCTCCAACCGGGTGGGGGCTTCGCCGGGGAGCTGTTTTTT. Protein sequence: CALQPGGGFAGELFF. The chain joins TRBV10-3 to TRBJ2-2, with D perhaps TRBD1 (6 bases). The CDR3 runs to 15 residues. Germline CDR1 and CDR2: ENHRY and SYGVKD. V lost 11 bases to trimming and J lost 6 bases, with 22 bases between them.

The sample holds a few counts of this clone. CDR3 region: CASSQGQGFYGYTF. DNA for the CDR3: TGTGCCAGCAGCCAAGGACAGGGTTTCTATGGCTACACCTTC. V is TRBV3-1 (or the pseudogene TRBV3-2) and J is TRBJ1-2; 7 nucleotides align to TRBD1. Germline assignment: CDR1 LGHDT and CDR2 YNNKEL (reference sequence). The CDR3 contains 14 residues. Germline trimming cut 1 base from V and 4 bases from J; bases unmatched to any gene: 3.

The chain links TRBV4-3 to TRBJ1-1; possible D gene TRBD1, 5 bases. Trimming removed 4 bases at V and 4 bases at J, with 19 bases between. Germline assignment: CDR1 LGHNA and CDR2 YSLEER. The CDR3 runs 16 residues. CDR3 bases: TGCGCCAGCAGCCGAGCGGGGCGGGGTCGGGGCACTGAAGCTTTCTTT. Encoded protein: CASSRAGRGRGTEAFF.

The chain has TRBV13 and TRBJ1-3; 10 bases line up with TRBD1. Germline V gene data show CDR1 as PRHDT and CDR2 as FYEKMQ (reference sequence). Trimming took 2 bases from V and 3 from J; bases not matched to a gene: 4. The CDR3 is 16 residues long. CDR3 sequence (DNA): TGTGCCAGCAGCTTAAGGACAGGGGGATTTGGAAACACCATATATTTT. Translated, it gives CASSLRTGGFGNTIYF.

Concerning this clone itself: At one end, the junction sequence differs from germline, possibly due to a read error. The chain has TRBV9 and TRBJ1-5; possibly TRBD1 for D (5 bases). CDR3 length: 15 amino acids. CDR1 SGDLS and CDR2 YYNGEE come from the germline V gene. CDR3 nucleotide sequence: TGTGTCAGCAGCGTAGGTGGGATCGGGGGTCAGCCCCAGCATTTT. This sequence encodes CVSSVGGIGGQPQHF.